This T cell receptor beta chain was sequenced in a study of vaccination and CD4 T cells after COVID-19. Comment on this clonotype: The antigen remains unidentified.

The germline V gene encodes CDR1 GTSNPN and CDR2 SVGIG (reference sequence). The CDR3 length is 12 residues. V dropped 2 bases and J dropped 5 bases, with 9 bases sitting between them. Treatment meaning: roughly 11-day PBMC culture with coronavirus spike peptide pools or control peptides (ViraFEST assay). The ViraFEST method relied on peptide pools to expand antigen-specific T cells, followed by TCR sequencing. The study sequenced cultured CD4+ T cell DNA using the Oncomine TCR Beta short-read assay. A single record per CDR3 protein comes from TCRdb applying MiXCR to the PCR reads. Of more than 3,000 distinct CDR3 sequences listed, about 14% are singletons.

The rearrangement links TRBV30 to TRBJ1-1; TRBD1 is a possible D gene (6 bases). The TCR comes from a human donor who had recovered from COVID-19. The sequenced sample consisted of CD4+ T cells from blood, cultured in vitro. CDR3 sequence (DNA): TGTGCCTGGAGTCAGGGGTGGACTGAAGCTTTCTTT. Protein: CAWSQGWTEAFF.